This TCR beta chain came from a study of graft-versus-host responses after intestinal transplantation. From germline, CDR1 is MNHEY and CDR2 SVGAGI. CDR3 length: 15 residues. V lost 3 bases, J lost 5 bases, and 8 bases stayed unmatched. Points on this clone: What it binds is unknown. At the DNA level, this CDR3 is encoded by other sequences in the same sample as well.

Using immunoSEQ multiplex PCR, the repertoire was profiled, and TCRdb retains in-frame clones only, with some absent. The sample lists about 86,000 clones; roughly 87% were seen once. This material consisted of unstimulated CD8+ T cells sorted from spleen or lymph node cells, taken before intestinal transplant. This sequence was found in a human donor who received an intestinal transplant. This sequence joins TRBV6-5 and TRBJ2-5; 8 bases agree with TRBD2. Here the CDR3 reads CASSYSGGASETQYF. As DNA, the CDR3 is TGTGCCAGCAGTTATTCCGGGGGGGCGTCGGAGACCCAGTACTTC.